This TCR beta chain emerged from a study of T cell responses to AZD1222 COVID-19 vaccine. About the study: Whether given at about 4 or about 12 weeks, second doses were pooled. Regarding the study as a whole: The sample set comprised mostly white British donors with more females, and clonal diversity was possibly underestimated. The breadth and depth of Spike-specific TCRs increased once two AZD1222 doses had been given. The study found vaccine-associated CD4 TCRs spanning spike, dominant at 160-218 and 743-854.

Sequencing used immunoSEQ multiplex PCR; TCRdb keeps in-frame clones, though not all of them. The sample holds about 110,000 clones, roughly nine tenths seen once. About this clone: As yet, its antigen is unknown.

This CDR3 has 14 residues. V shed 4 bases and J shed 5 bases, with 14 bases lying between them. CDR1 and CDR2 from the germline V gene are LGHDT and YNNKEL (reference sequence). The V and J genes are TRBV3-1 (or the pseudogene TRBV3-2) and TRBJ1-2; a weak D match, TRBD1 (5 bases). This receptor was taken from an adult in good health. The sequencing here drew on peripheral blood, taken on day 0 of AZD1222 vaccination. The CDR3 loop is CASSPGRSLYGYTF. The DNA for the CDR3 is TGTGCCAGCAGCCCGGGACGGTCCCTTTATGGCTACACCTTC.